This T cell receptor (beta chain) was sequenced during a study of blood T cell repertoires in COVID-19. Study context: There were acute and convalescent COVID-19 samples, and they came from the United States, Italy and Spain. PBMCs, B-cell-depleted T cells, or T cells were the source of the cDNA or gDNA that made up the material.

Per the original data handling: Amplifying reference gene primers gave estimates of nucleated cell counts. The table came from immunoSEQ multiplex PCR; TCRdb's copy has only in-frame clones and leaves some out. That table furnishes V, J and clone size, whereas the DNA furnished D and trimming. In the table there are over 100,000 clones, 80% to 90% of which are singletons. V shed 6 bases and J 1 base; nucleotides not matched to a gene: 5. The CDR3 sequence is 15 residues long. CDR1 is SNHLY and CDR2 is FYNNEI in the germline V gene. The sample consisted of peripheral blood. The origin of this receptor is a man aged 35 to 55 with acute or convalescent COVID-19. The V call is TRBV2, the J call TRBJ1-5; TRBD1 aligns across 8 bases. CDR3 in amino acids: CASSRQGPSNQPQHF. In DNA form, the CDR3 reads TGTGCCAGCAGCCGACAGGGGCCCAGCAATCAGCCCCAGCATTTT.